The TCR beta chain under discussion was sequenced for a study of vaccination and CD4 T cells after COVID-19. About the study: Overlapping SARS-CoV-2, HCoV-NL63, HCoV-OC43 and HCoV-229E spike peptides were used to stimulate cells.

Regarding this clonotype: Its target is not known.

This CDR3 comprises 15 residues. V lost 0 bases and J 6 bases, leaving 15 bases between the germline ends. The germline V gene encodes CDR1 LNHNV and CDR2 YYDKDF (reference sequence). The Oncomine TCR Beta short-read assay sequenced DNA from cultured CD4+ T cells. Each CDR3 protein gets one entry after TCRdb re-called the PCR reads with MiXCR. The sample carries approximately 25,000 distinct CDR3 sequences, about 60% recorded once. Specified treatment: approximately nine-day PBMC culture with coronavirus spike peptide pools or control peptides (ViraFEST assay). Using peptide pools, antigen-specific T cells were expanded in ViraFEST before TCRs were sequenced.

The chain carries TRBV15 and TRBJ2-7; D is undetermined. The receptor's source is a human donor who had recovered from COVID-19. The sequenced material came from CD4+ T cells from blood, cultured in vitro. CDR3 residues: CATSRDLSLEREQYF. The CDR3 region has the DNA TGTGCCACCAGCAGAGATCTGTCGTTGGAGCGCGAGCAGTACTTC. The full variable domain, rest sourced from reference TRBV15 and TRBJ2-7, is DAMVIQNPRYQVTQFGKPVTLSCSQTLNHNVMYWYQQKSSQAPKLLFHYYDKDFNNEADTPDNFQSRRPNTSFCFLDIRSPGLGDTAMYLCATSRDLSLEREQYFGPGTRLTVT.